This T cell receptor (beta chain) was profiled in a study of early T cells in non-severe SARS-CoV-2 infection. Study-level background: Sequencing of bulk RNA from unsorted whole blood was done, without chain pairing.

Unique molecular identifiers were added to individual cDNA molecules. TCRdb re-called the 5' RACE reads through MiXCR, storing one row per CDR3 protein. Of over 30,000 distinct CDR3 sequences in the sample, around 6.8% were seen once. Study-level findings and limits: Anti-spike CD8 specificities were favored by VDJdb matching, whose results missed private and CD4 specificities.

This clonotype has a handful of counts. Its antigen is currently unknown. Sample: whole blood, taken at baseline. The sequence was collected from an adult who was a healthcare worker with PCR-confirmed SARS-CoV-2 infection or an uninfected control (not recorded which).

As DNA, the CDR3 is TGTGCCAGCAGTACCTCGGGGGGGACGAACACCGGGGAGCTGTTTTTT. Translated, it gives CASSTSGGTNTGELFF. V usage is TRBV2 and J usage is TRBJ2-2; 8 bases match TRBD2. V lost 5 bases and J lost 0; bases outside the gene matches: 5. Germline CDR1 is SNHLY and CDR2 is FYNNEI. The CDR3 length is 16 residues.